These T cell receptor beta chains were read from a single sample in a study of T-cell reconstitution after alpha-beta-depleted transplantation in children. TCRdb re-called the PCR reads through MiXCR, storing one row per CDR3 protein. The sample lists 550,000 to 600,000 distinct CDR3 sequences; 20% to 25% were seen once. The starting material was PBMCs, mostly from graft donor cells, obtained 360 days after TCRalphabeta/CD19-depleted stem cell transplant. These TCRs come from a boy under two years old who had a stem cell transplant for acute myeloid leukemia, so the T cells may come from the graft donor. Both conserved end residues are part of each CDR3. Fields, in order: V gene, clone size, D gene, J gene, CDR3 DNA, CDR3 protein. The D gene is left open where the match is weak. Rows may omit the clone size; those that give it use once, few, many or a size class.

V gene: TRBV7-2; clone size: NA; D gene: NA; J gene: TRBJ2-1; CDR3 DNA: TGTGCCAGCAGCTTAAGAGTTTCCTTGGCAGGACAAAGGGAGCAGTTCTTC; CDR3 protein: CASSLRVSLAGQREQFF
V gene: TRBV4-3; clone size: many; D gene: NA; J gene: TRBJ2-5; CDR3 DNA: TGCGCCAGCAGCCCACTCAGGGGCGAGACCCAGTACTTC; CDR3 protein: CASSPLRGETQYF
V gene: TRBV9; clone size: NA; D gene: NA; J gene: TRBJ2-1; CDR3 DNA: TGTGCCAGCAGCGTAGCTCAGTCGGCAGCATATGAGCAGTTCTTC; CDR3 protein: CASSVAQSAAYEQFF
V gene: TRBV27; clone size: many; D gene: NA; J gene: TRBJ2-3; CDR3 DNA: TGTGCCAGCAGTCCCGGAGGGGATGGGGTAACAGATACGCAGTATTTT; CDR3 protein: CASSPGGDGVTDTQYF
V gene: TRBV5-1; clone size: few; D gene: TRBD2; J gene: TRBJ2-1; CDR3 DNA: TGCGCCAGCAGCCCCACCCTCTTAGCGGGGGGCCCGAACAATGAGCAGTTCTTC; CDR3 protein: CASSPTLLAGGPNNEQFF
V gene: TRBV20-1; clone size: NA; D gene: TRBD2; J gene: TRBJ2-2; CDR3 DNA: TGCAGTGCTAGACCCTCTAGCGGGGGGGTTCTGAACACCGGGGAGCTGTTTTTT; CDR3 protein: CSARPSSGGVLNTGELFF
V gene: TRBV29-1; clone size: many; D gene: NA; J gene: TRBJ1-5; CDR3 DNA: TGCAGCGTGACTCAGGGTCGGAATCAGCCCCAGCATTTT; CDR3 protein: CSVTQGRNQPQHF
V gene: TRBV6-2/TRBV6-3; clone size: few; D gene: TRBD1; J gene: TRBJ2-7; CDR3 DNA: TGTGCCAGCAGTCACGAGGGGGCGCCAACCTACGAGCAGTACTTC; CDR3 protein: CASSHEGAPTYEQYF
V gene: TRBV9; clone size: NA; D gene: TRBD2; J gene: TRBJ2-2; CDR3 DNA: TGTGCCAGCAGCGTAGGACTAGCGGGGGCCACCGGGGAGCTGTTTTTT; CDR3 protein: CASSVGLAGATGELFF
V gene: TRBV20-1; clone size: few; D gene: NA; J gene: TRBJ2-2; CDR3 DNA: TGCAGTGCTAGAGATCCGCAGGGAGCCGGGGAGCTGTTTTTT; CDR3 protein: CSARDPQGAGELFF
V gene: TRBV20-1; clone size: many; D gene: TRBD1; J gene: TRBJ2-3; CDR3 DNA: TGCAGTGCTGCCACAGGGGAAGGATCCACAGATACGCAGTATTTT; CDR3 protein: CSAATGEGSTDTQYF
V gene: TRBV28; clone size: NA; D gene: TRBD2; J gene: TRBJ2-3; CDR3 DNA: TGTGCCAGCAGTTTCCCCTCTAGCGGGGGAACAGATACGCAGTATTTT; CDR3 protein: CASSFPSSGGTDTQYF